This TCR beta chain was documented in a study of immune evolution from preneoplasia to lung adenocarcinoma. Across the study: HLA loss of heterozygosity: less than 9% AIS, 15% MIA, about 31% ADC, none AAH. Study-wide results and caveats: T cell clonality was higher in KRAS-mutant than EGFR-mutant or wild-type nodules.

The count of this clone is one. Its target is not known. The length of the CDR3 is 15 residues. The V gene end was trimmed by 4 bases and the J gene end by 6 bases; junction bases not matched to a gene: 14. Germline loops: CDR1 GTSNPN, CDR2 SVGIG (reference sequence). The table came from immunoSEQ multiplex PCR; TCRdb's copy has only in-frame clones and leaves some out. The top ten hold about 9.2% of the sample, which has 6,000 to 6,500 clones, around 73% seen once. This rearrangement joins TRBV30 to TRBJ2-7; 8 nucleotides agree with TRBD2. What was sequenced was FFPE lung adenocarcinoma in situ tissue. This TCR was sampled from a donor at least 70 years old with lung adenocarcinoma. The CDR3 region has the DNA TGTGCCTGGATTAAAAGCGGGAGCCCCAGCTCCGAGCAGTACTTC. This encodes CAWIKSGSPSSEQYF.